A selection of T cell receptor beta chains follows, all from one sample in a study of blood T cells in healthy people across ages. One entry per CDR3 protein, called by TCRdb with MiXCR from the 5' RACE reads. Among about 830,000 distinct CDR3 sequences listed, roughly 60% were seen once. The sequenced sample was blood. These receptors originate from a man in his thirties or forties in good health. The CDR3 runs from the conserved cysteine through the conserved F or W. Fields, in order: V gene, J gene, clone size, D gene, CDR3 protein, CDR3 DNA. A D gene is named only where the DNA matches it firmly. A clone size is listed for some rows: how often the clone was seen (once, few, many), or a class if it is expanded.

v_gene: TRBV19
j_gene: TRBJ1-2
abundance: .
d_gene: TRBD1
CDR3aa: CASSPQGGSGDGYTF
CDR3nt: TGTGCCAGTAGCCCACAAGGGGGCTCAGGGGATGGCTACACCTTC

v_gene: TRBV2
j_gene: TRBJ2-1
abundance: .
d_gene: .
CDR3aa: CASSEAGGQFF
CDR3nt: TGTGCCAGCAGTGAAGCAGGGGGGCAGTTCTTC

v_gene: TRBV7-2
j_gene: TRBJ2-7
abundance: .
d_gene: .
CDR3aa: CASSLDSGNNEQYF
CDR3nt: TGTGCCAGCAGCTTAGATTCAGGGAATAACGAGCAGTACTTC

v_gene: TRBV9
j_gene: TRBJ2-1
abundance: few
d_gene: TRBD2
CDR3aa: CASSVTSGGYNEQFF
CDR3nt: TGTGCCAGCAGCGTAACTAGCGGGGGCTACAATGAGCAGTTCTTC

v_gene: TRBV10-3
j_gene: TRBJ2-7
abundance: few
d_gene: TRBD2
CDR3aa: CAISESIGTSGGYEQYF
CDR3nt: TGTGCCATCAGTGAGTCCATCGGGACTAGCGGGGGCTACGAGCAGTACTTC

v_gene: TRBV6-1
j_gene: TRBJ1-5
abundance: .
d_gene: .
CDR3aa: CASSEYTGNQPQHF
CDR3nt: TGTGCCAGCAGTGAATATACAGGGAATCAGCCCCAGCATTTT

v_gene: TRBV6-1
j_gene: TRBJ1-4
abundance: .
d_gene: TRBD1
CDR3aa: CASDSGTGDEKLFF
CDR3nt: TGTGCCAGTGACTCCGGGACAGGGGATGAAAAACTGTTTTTT

v_gene: TRBV20-1
j_gene: TRBJ1-6
abundance: .
d_gene: TRBD1
CDR3aa: CSARRRTGAYNSPLHF
CDR3nt: TGCAGTGCTAGACGACGGACAGGGGCATATAATTCACCCCTCCACTTT

v_gene: TRBV4-2
j_gene: TRBJ1-6
abundance: many
d_gene: .
CDR3aa: CASSPGTYNSPLHF
CDR3nt: TGTGCCAGCAGCCCCGGGACCTATAATTCACCCCTCCACTTT

v_gene: TRBV9
j_gene: TRBJ2-6
abundance: .
d_gene: .
CDR3aa: CASSASAGSGANVLTF
CDR3nt: TGTGCCAGCAGCGCTTCAGCCGGCTCTGGGGCCAACGTCCTGACTTTC

v_gene: TRBV25-1
j_gene: TRBJ2-7
abundance: .
d_gene: TRBD1
CDR3aa: CASSHRGISYEQYF
CDR3nt: TGTGCCAGCAGCCACAGGGGGATTTCTTACGAGCAGTACTTC

v_gene: TRBV29-1
j_gene: TRBJ1-6
abundance: few
d_gene: .
CDR3aa: CSVGTANSPLHF
CDR3nt: TGCAGCGTTGGAACTGCTAATTCACCCCTCCACTTT

v_gene: TRBV4-2
j_gene: TRBJ2-7
abundance: .
d_gene: TRBD2
CDR3aa: CASSQANSGGEQYF
CDR3nt: TGTGCCAGCAGCCAAGCTAACTCGGGGGGGGAGCAGTACTTC

v_gene: TRBV4-3
j_gene: TRBJ2-4
abundance: few
d_gene: .
CDR3aa: CASSQGVTVDSPQYF
CDR3nt: TGCGCCAGCAGCCAAGGGGTCACGGTAGACAGTCCCCAGTACTTC

v_gene: TRBV3-1
j_gene: TRBJ2-7
abundance: .
d_gene: .
CDR3aa: CASSHRTPAYEQYF
CDR3nt: TGTGCCAGCAGCCACCGGACACCAGCCTACGAGCAGTACTTC

v_gene: TRBV5-6
j_gene: TRBJ2-3
abundance: few
d_gene: .
CDR3aa: CASSPRDFTDTQYF
CDR3nt: TGTGCCAGCAGCCCCCGGGACTTCACAGATACGCAGTATTTT

v_gene: TRBV5-1
j_gene: TRBJ2-3
abundance: .
d_gene: .
CDR3aa: CASSLVRAASTDTQYF
CDR3nt: TGCGCCAGCAGCTTGGTTCGAGCGGCTAGCACAGATACGCAGTATTTT

v_gene: TRBV15
j_gene: TRBJ2-4
abundance: .
d_gene: .
CDR3aa: CATSRVPGGLHIQYF
CDR3nt: TGTGCCACCAGCAGAGTTCCGGGGGGCCTCCACATTCAGTACTTC

v_gene: TRBV4-2
j_gene: TRBJ1-5
abundance: few
d_gene: .
CDR3aa: CASSPGQSNQPQHF
CDR3nt: TGTGCCAGCAGCCCTGGACAGAGCAATCAGCCCCAGCATTTT

v_gene: TRBV29-1
j_gene: TRBJ2-3
abundance: .
d_gene: .
CDR3aa: CSATGASTDTQYF
CDR3nt: TGCAGCGCGACGGGGGCTAGCACAGATACGCAGTATTTT

v_gene: TRBV5-4
j_gene: TRBJ2-7
abundance: .
d_gene: .
CDR3aa: CASSREHEQYF
CDR3nt: TGTGCCAGCAGCCGTGAGCACGAGCAGTACTTC

v_gene: TRBV12-5
j_gene: TRBJ2-5
abundance: few
d_gene: TRBD1
CDR3aa: CASGQGAETQYF
CDR3nt: TGTGCTAGTGGCCAGGGGGCAGAGACCCAGTACTTC

v_gene: TRBV6-2/TRBV6-3
j_gene: TRBJ2-3
abundance: .
d_gene: .
CDR3aa: CACSYLAGASVDTQYF
CDR3nt: TGTGCCTGCAGTTACTTGGCGGGGGCCTCCGTAGATACGCAGTATTTT

v_gene: TRBV9
j_gene: TRBJ1-1
abundance: .
d_gene: .
CDR3aa: CASSLISGTGDTEAFF
CDR3nt: TGTGCCAGCAGCTTAATATCCGGGACCGGGGACACTGAAGCTTTCTTT

v_gene: TRBV11-2
j_gene: TRBJ2-3
abundance: .
d_gene: TRBD2
CDR3aa: CASRDGSSGVDTQYF
CDR3nt: TGTGCCAGCAGGGACGGGAGTAGCGGGGTAGATACGCAGTATTTT

v_gene: TRBV6-5
j_gene: TRBJ2-7
abundance: many
d_gene: .
CDR3aa: CASSPWGESSYEQYF
CDR3nt: TGTGCCAGCAGCCCCTGGGGGGAATCCTCCTACGAGCAGTACTTC

v_gene: TRBV29-1
j_gene: TRBJ2-4
abundance: once
d_gene: TRBD2
CDR3aa: CSVGVLAGTKNIQYF
CDR3nt: TGCAGCGTTGGGGTCTTAGCGGGTACCAAAAACATTCAGTACTTC

v_gene: TRBV18
j_gene: TRBJ2-7
abundance: .
d_gene: .
CDR3aa: CASSPYATEGFYEQYF
CDR3nt: TGTGCCAGCTCACCATATGCAACAGAAGGGTTCTACGAGCAGTACTTC

v_gene: TRBV6-5
j_gene: TRBJ1-5
abundance: .
d_gene: TRBD1
CDR3aa: CASSYTGQGKNQPQHF
CDR3nt: TGTGCCAGCAGTTACACGGGACAGGGCAAGAATCAGCCCCAGCATTTT

v_gene: TRBV25-1
j_gene: TRBJ2-4
abundance: few
d_gene: .
CDR3aa: CASSETGEQYF
CDR3nt: TGTGCCAGCAGTGAAACGGGAGAGCAGTACTTC

v_gene: TRBV10-3
j_gene: TRBJ2-2
abundance: once
d_gene: .
CDR3aa: CAISQGSEPGELFF
CDR3nt: TGTGCCATCAGCCAGGGGAGCGAGCCCGGGGAGCTGTTTTTT

v_gene: TRBV5-6
j_gene: TRBJ1-5
abundance: .
d_gene: .
CDR3aa: CASSLSLGDQPQHF
CDR3nt: TGTGCCAGCAGCTTAAGTTTGGGCGATCAGCCCCAGCATTTT

v_gene: TRBV27
j_gene: TRBJ2-1
abundance: .
d_gene: TRBD1
CDR3aa: CASSFLPTGDNEQFF
CDR3nt: TGTGCCAGCAGTTTCCTACCGACAGGGGACAATGAGCAGTTCTTC

v_gene: TRBV7-9
j_gene: TRBJ2-7
abundance: .
d_gene: .
CDR3aa: CASSSGRPYEQYF
CDR3nt: TGTGCCAGCAGCTCCGGACGACCCTACGAGCAGTACTTC

v_gene: TRBV9
j_gene: TRBJ2-1
abundance: .
d_gene: TRBD2
CDR3aa: CASSVSGGDLLYNEQFF
CDR3nt: TGTGCCAGCAGCGTTAGCGGGGGAGACTTGCTTTACAATGAGCAGTTCTTC

v_gene: TRBV4-3
j_gene: TRBJ1-2
abundance: .
d_gene: TRBD1
CDR3aa: CASSHFRDSSYGYTF
CDR3nt: TGCGCCAGCAGCCATTTCCGGGACAGCAGCTATGGCTACACCTTC

v_gene: TRBV20-1
j_gene: TRBJ2-5
abundance: .
d_gene: .
CDR3aa: CSASGTRTETQYF
CDR3nt: TGCAGTGCTAGTGGTACAAGGACAGAGACCCAGTACTTC

v_gene: TRBV3-1
j_gene: TRBJ1-4
abundance: .
d_gene: .
CDR3aa: CASSQEGHGMEKLFF
CDR3nt: TGTGCCAGCAGCCAAGAAGGGCACGGCATGGAAAAACTGTTTTTT

v_gene: TRBV4-3
j_gene: TRBJ2-2
abundance: .
d_gene: .
CDR3aa: CASRTRENTGELFF
CDR3nt: TGCGCCAGCAGAACCAGGGAAAACACCGGGGAGCTGTTTTTT

v_gene: TRBV6-2/TRBV6-3
j_gene: TRBJ1-5
abundance: .
d_gene: .
CDR3aa: CASSWGNQPQHF
CDR3nt: TGTGCCAGCAGTTGGGGGAACCAGCCCCAGCATTTT

v_gene: TRBV10-3
j_gene: TRBJ2-3
abundance: .
d_gene: .
CDR3aa: CAISESTRVSDTQYF
CDR3nt: TGTGCCATCAGTGAGTCGACTAGAGTGTCAGATACGCAGTATTTT

v_gene: TRBV6-1
j_gene: TRBJ2-5
abundance: .
d_gene: .
CDR3aa: CASSESGWYQETQYF
CDR3nt: TGTGCCAGCAGTGAAAGTGGCTGGTACCAAGAGACCCAGTACTTC

v_gene: TRBV20-1
j_gene: TRBJ2-4
abundance: .
d_gene: .
CDR3aa: CGALENLAKNIQYF
CDR3nt: TGCGGTGCTTTAGAAAATTTAGCCAAAAACATTCAGTACTTC

v_gene: TRBV4-2
j_gene: TRBJ1-2
abundance: .
d_gene: .
CDR3aa: CASSQGDPGRDYGYTF
CDR3nt: TGTGCCAGCAGCCAAGGAGACCCAGGGCGAGACTATGGCTACACCTTC

v_gene: TRBV10-3
j_gene: TRBJ2-2
abundance: once
d_gene: .
CDR3aa: CAIKASNTGELFF
CDR3nt: TGTGCCATCAAGGCCAGCAACACCGGGGAGCTGTTTTTT

v_gene: TRBV7-9
j_gene: TRBJ2-1
abundance: .
d_gene: .
CDR3aa: CASSTGWNEQFF
CDR3nt: TGTGCCAGCAGCACTGGTTGGAATGAGCAGTTCTTC

v_gene: TRBV28
j_gene: TRBJ2-7
abundance: .
d_gene: TRBD2
CDR3aa: CASSSPGGNHYEQYF
CDR3nt: TGTGCCAGCAGTTCCCCGGGGGGAAACCACTACGAGCAGTACTTC

v_gene: TRBV6-5
j_gene: TRBJ2-7
abundance: .
d_gene: TRBD1
CDR3aa: CASSKPGTGVGHEQYF
CDR3nt: TGTGCCAGCAGTAAACCCGGGACAGGGGTTGGCCACGAGCAGTACTTC

v_gene: TRBV27
j_gene: TRBJ2-3
abundance: few
d_gene: .
CDR3aa: CASRRTDTQYF
CDR3nt: TGTGCCAGCAGGCGCACAGATACGCAGTATTTT

v_gene: TRBV7-3
j_gene: TRBJ2-3
abundance: many
d_gene: .
CDR3aa: CASNKIRDTQYF
CDR3nt: TGTGCCAGCAATAAGATCCGGGATACGCAGTATTTT

v_gene: TRBV4-3
j_gene: TRBJ2-7
abundance: .
d_gene: .
CDR3aa: CASSQEIGRSYEQYF
CDR3nt: TGCGCCAGCAGCCAAGAGATCGGCCGGTCCTACGAGCAGTACTTC

v_gene: TRBV6-6
j_gene: TRBJ2-1
abundance: .
d_gene: TRBD1
CDR3aa: CASSYQGQGYKQFF
CDR3nt: TGTGCCAGCAGTTACCAGGGACAGGGGTACAAGCAGTTCTTC

v_gene: TRBV27
j_gene: TRBJ2-5
abundance: .
d_gene: .
CDR3aa: CASSTGPEGKETQYF
CDR3nt: TGTGCCAGCAGTACCGGGCCGGAGGGAAAAGAGACCCAGTACTTC